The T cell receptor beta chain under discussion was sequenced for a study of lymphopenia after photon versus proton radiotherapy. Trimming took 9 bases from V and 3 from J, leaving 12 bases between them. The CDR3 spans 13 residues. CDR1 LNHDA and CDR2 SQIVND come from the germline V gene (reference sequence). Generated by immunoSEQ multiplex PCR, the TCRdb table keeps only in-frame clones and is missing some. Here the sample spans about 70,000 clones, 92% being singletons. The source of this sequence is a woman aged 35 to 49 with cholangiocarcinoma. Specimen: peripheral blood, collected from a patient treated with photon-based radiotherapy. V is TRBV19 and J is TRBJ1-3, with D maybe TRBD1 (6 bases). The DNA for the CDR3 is TGTGCCAGCGCACAGGGAGGTGGAAACACCATATATTTT. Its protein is CASAQGGGNTIYF.